Listed below are T cell receptor beta chains from one sample, sequenced in a study of technical replicates of blood from a few donors. Sequencing was performed with immunoSEQ multiplex PCR; in TCRdb, only in-frame clones are kept and a portion is missing. The repertoire holds about 62,000 clones, with 87% as singletons. The sample consisted of PBMCs. The receptors were gathered from a human donor in good health. Some clones in this sample may be carry-over from other donors' samples. Each CDR3 is given with its conserved first and last residue. A D gene is named only where the DNA matches it firmly. For some rows the clone size is stated as once, few or many, or as a class when expanded; others skip it.

J,size,D,V,DNA,CDR3
TRBJ2-7,-,TRBD2,TRBV19,TGTGCCACCCAACTCGCTAGCGGGCTCGGGGGGGAGCAGTACTTC,CATQLASGLGGEQYF
TRBJ2-1,-,-,TRBV7-2,TGTGCCAGCAGCTTAGCTGGAGGGACCATCAATGAGCAGTTCTTC,CASSLAGGTINEQFF
TRBJ2-5,-,TRBD2,TRBV5-6,TGTGCCAGCAGCCTAGGGACTAGGACGGAGACCCAGTACTTC,CASSLGTRTETQYF
TRBJ2-3,-,TRBD2,TRBV9,TGTGCCAGCAGCGATGGGACTAGCGGGGTCACAGATACGCAGTATTTT,CASSDGTSGVTDTQYF
TRBJ1-3,-,TRBD1,TRBV7-6,TGTGCCAGCAGCGGGGGACAGGGAAACACCATATATTTT,CASSGGQGNTIYF
TRBJ2-3,-,TRBD2,TRBV29-1,TGCAGCGTTGGGCTAGCGGGAGGGATAGATACGCAGTATTTT,CSVGLAGGIDTQYF
TRBJ2-1,-,TRBD1,TRBV27,TGTGCCAGCGGAGCCGGGACAGTATACAATGAGCAGTTCTTC,CASGAGTVYNEQFF
TRBJ1-2,-,-,TRBV10-1,TGCGCCAGCAGTCCAACAGGGAGGGACGGAATCTATGGCTACACCTTC,CASSPTGRDGIYGYTF
TRBJ1-2,-,-,TRBV30,TGTGCCTGGAGCGGACATACCTATGGCTACACCTTC,CAWSGHTYGYTF
TRBJ2-2,-,-,TRBV11-2,TGTGCCAGCAGCCCCCGGGGACTGGACACCGGGGAGCTGTTTTTT,CASSPRGLDTGELFF
TRBJ2-7,-,-,TRBV7-6,TGTGCCAGCAGCTTAGTGCCCAGTTCGGAGGGGGAGCAGTACTTC,CASSLVPSSEGEQYF
TRBJ2-1,-,-,TRBV29-1,TGCAGCGCGGGGGACGGCTACAATGAGCAGTTCTTC,CSAGDGYNEQFF
TRBJ2-1,-,TRBD1,TRBV25-1,TGTGCCAGCAGTGACCAGTACCGGGACAGTGGTGAGCAGTTCTTC,CASSDQYRDSGEQFF
TRBJ2-7,once,-,TRBV27,TGTGCCAGCAGTTTCCAGGGAAACGAGCAGTACTTC,CASSFQGNEQYF
TRBJ2-5,-,TRBD2,TRBV28,TGTGCCAGCAGTCCTCGTGGTAGCGGGGTAGAGACCCAGTACTTC,CASSPRGSGVETQYF
TRBJ2-7,-,TRBD1,TRBV18,TGTGCCAGCTCACCGGGACAGGGCAATGAGCAGTACTTC,CASSPGQGNEQYF
TRBJ1-5,-,-,TRBV5-4,TGTGCCAGCACACGAGCAGGGAAGGTCAGCAATCAGCCCCAGCATTTT,CASTRAGKVSNQPQHF
TRBJ1-1,-,-,TRBV13,TGTGCCAGCAGCCGGAGGAACACTGAAGCTTTCTTT,CASSRRNTEAFF
TRBJ2-1,-,TRBD2,TRBV13,TGTGCCAGCAGCTTGCGGGGGAGCAATGAGCAGTTCTTC,CASSLRGSNEQFF
TRBJ2-5,-,TRBD2,TRBV7-6,TGTGCCAGCAGCCAAACCGGGACTAGCGTCTGGGAGACCCAGTACTTC,CASSQTGTSVWETQYF
TRBJ1-2,-,TRBD1,TRBV4-3,TGCGCCAGCAGCCAGAGGACAGGTTTTTACTATGGCTACACCTTC,CASSQRTGFYYGYTF
TRBJ1-3,-,-,TRBV11-2,TGTGCCAGCAACCCTCTTGGAGCAAGAGGTTCTGGAAACACCATATATTTT,CASNPLGARGSGNTIYF
TRBJ2-3,-,-,TRBV7-3,TGTGCCAGCAGCTTCTACGGGACACGCACAGATACGCAGTATTTT,CASSFYGTRTDTQYF
TRBJ2-5,-,-,TRBV2,TGTGCCAGCTCTATGGAGACCCAGTACTTC,CASSMETQYF
TRBJ1-2,-,TRBD1,TRBV7-2,TGTGCCAGCAGCTTAGGGACAGGGGGCAATGGCTACACCTTC,CASSLGTGGNGYTF
TRBJ2-2,-,TRBD1,TRBV6-5,TGTGCCAGCAGGAGGGACAGGAGGAACACCGGGGAGCTGTTTTTT,CASRRDRRNTGELFF
TRBJ1-2,-,-,TRBV9,TGTGCCAGCAGCCTAGACAGTAACTATGGCTACACCTTC,CASSLDSNYGYTF
TRBJ1-2,-,TRBD1,TRBV7-9,TGTGCCAGCAGCTTAGTGGCGGGACAGGGAAACTATGGCTACACCTTC,CASSLVAGQGNYGYTF
TRBJ1-5,-,TRBD1,TRBV6-1,TGTGCCAGCAGTCGACAGGGGGAGATTCAGCCCCAGCATTTT,CASSRQGEIQPQHF
TRBJ2-7,-,-,TRBV12-5,TGTGCTAGTGCCTTATTAGGAGCTGGGGAGCAGTACTTC,CASALLGAGEQYF
TRBJ1-6,-,-,TRBV6-6,TGTGCCAGCAGTGCCCAACAGAGCTCCTATAATTCACCCCTCCACTTT,CASSAQQSSYNSPLHF
TRBJ2-3,-,-,TRBV7-6,TGTGCCAGCAGCTTTTACACAGATACGCAGTATTTT,CASSFYTDTQYF
TRBJ2-7,-,TRBD1,TRBV6-5,TGTGCCAGCAGACGACAGGGGTCCTACGAGCAGTACTTC,CASRRQGSYEQYF
TRBJ2-3,-,TRBD1,TRBV11-2,TGTGCCAGCAGCCTCAGGGGGCTAGCACTTAGCACAGATACGCAGTATTTT,CASSLRGLALSTDTQYF
TRBJ2-3,-,TRBD2,TRBV7-9,TGTGCCAGCAGCTCTAAGCCACTAGCGGGATCGGCAGATACGCAGTATTTT,CASSSKPLAGSADTQYF
TRBJ1-3,-,-,TRBV4-1,TGCGCCAGCAGCCAGACACGAAACACCATATATTTT,CASSQTRNTIYF
TRBJ2-5,-,TRBD2,TRBV6-5,TGTGCCAGCAGTTACTCTGCTAGCGGGGGGGCCGAGACCCAGTACTTC,CASSYSASGGAETQYF
TRBJ2-1,-,-,TRBV4-3,TGCGCCAGCAGCCAAGAGCTGAGCGCGGGCGCATACAATGAGCAGTTCTTC,CASSQELSAGAYNEQFF
TRBJ2-5,-,TRBD2,TRBV5-6,TGTGCCAGCAGCGGGGGACTAAGAGGGGAGACCCAGTACTTC,CASSGGLRGETQYF